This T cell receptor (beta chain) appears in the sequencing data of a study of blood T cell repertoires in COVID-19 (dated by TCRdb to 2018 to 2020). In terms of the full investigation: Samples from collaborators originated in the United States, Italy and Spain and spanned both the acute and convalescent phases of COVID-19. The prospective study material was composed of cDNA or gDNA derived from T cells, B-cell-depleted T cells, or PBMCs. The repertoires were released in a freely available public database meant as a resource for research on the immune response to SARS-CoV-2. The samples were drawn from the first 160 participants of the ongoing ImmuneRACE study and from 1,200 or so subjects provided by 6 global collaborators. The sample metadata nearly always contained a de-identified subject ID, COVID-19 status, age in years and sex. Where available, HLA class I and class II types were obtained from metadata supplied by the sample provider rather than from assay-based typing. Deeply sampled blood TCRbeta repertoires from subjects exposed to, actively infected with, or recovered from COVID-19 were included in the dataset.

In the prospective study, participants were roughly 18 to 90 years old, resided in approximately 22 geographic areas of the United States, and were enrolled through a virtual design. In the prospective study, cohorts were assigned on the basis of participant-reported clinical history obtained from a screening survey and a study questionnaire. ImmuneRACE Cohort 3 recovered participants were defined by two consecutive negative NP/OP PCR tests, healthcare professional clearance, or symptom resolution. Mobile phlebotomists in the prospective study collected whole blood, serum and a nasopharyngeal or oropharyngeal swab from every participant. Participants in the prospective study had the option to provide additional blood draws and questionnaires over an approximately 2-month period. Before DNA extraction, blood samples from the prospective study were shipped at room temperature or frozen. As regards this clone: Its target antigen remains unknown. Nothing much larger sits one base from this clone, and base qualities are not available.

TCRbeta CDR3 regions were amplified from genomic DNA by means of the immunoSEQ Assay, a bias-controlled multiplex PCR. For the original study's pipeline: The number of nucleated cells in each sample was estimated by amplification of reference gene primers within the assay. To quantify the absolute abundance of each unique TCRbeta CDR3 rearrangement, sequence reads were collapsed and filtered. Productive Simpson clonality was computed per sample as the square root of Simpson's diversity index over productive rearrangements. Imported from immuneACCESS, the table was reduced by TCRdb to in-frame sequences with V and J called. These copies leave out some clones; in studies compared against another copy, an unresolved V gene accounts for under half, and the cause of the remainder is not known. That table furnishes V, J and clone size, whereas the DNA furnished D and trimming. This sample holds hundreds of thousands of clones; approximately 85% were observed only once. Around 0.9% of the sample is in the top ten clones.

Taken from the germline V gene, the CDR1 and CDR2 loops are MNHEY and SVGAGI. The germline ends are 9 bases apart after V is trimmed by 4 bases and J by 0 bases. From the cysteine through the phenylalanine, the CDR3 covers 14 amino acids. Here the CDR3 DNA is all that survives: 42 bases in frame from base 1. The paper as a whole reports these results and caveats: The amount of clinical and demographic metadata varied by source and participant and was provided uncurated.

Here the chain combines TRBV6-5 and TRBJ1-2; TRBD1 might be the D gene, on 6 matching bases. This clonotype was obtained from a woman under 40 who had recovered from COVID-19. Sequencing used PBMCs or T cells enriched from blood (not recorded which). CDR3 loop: CASSWTAANYGYTF. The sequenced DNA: TGTGCCAGCAGTTGGACAGCCGCTAACTATGGCTACACCTTC.